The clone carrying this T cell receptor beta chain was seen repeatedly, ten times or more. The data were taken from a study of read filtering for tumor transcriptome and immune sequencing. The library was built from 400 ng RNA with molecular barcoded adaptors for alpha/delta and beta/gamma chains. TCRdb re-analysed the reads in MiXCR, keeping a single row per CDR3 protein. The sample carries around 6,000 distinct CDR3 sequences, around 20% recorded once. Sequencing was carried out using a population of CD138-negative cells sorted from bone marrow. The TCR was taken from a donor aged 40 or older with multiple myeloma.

This chain's CDR3 is CASSLSRVQPQHF. The DNA for the CDR3 is TGTGCCAGCAGTTTATCCAGGGTTCAGCCCCAGCATTTT. V is TRBV27 and J is TRBJ1-5; tentative D call: TRBD1 (5 bases). Germline CDR1 MNHEY, CDR2 SMNVEV (reference sequence). This CDR3 has 13 residues. V gave up 0 bases and J gave up 6 bases, with 6 bases separating them.